Listed here are 19 T cell receptor beta chains from one sample, sequenced in a study of T cell repertoires in cytomegalovirus infection. TCRdb processed the reads anew with MiXCR; each CDR3 protein has one entry. In the table there are 200,000 or so distinct CDR3 sequences, approximately 28% of which are singletons. Sequenced material: PBMCs. These receptors came from a human donor in good health (CMV status not recorded). Some clones in this sample may be carry-over from other donors' samples.

This chain joins TRBV9 and TRBJ1-6; D might be TRBD1 (5 bases). CDR1 is SGDLS, CDR2 YYNGEE, per germline. The CDR3 is made up of 16 amino acids. V gave up 3 bases and J gave up 11 bases, with 21 bases separating them. CDR3 in amino acids: CASSANPTGAGAPLHF. The CDR3 nucleotides are TGTGCCAGCAGCGCAAACCCCACAGGCGCCGGAGCACCCCTCCACTTT.

The chain is built from TRBV7-8 and TRBJ1-5; D ambiguous. V was pared by 2 bases and J by 0 bases, with 14 bases between. CDR3 length: 17 residues. Germline V gives CDR1 SGHVS, CDR2 FQNEAQ. The CDR3: CASSLNPGDDSNQPQHF. CDR3 coding DNA: TGTGCCAGCAGCTTAAACCCGGGCGATGATAGCAATCAGCCCCAGCATTTT.

There are a few counts of this clonotype. The V and J genes are TRBV7-9 and TRBJ2-1; tentative D call: TRBD2 (6 bases). CDR1 and CDR2 from the germline V gene are SEHNR and FQNEAQ (reference sequence). Deletions cut 5 bases from V and 10 bases from J, with 12 bases between. This CDR3 region has 12 residues. This CDR3 is CASSRGTAEQFF. Here the CDR3 DNA reads TGTGCCAGCAGCCGGGGGACGGCAGAGCAGTTCTTC.

The chain employs TRBV11-2 and TRBJ1-4; D ambiguous. Germline CDR1 is SGHAT and CDR2 is FQNNGV. There are 15 residues in the CDR3. The V gene lost 0 bases and the J gene lost 8 bases, with 13 bases spanning the gap. The CDR3 DNA sequence: TGTGCCAGCAGCTTAGAAGCGGCCTTGGAGGAAAAACTGTTTTTT. Encoded protein: CASSLEAALEEKLFF.

A few counts support this clonotype. The genes are TRBV6-1 and TRBJ2-5; no clear D. V lost 1 base and J 7 bases, leaving 10 bases between the germline ends. The CDR3 sequence is 13 residues long. The germline V gene has CDR1 MNHNS and CDR2 SASEGT. CDR3 region: CASSEERETTQYF. Here the CDR3 DNA reads TGTGCCAGCAGTGAAGAAAGGGAAACGACCCAGTACTTC.

This clonotype was counted at least ten times. The chain has TRBV2 and TRBJ1-1; D is possibly TRBD1 (6 bases). CDR3 length equals 13 residues. Germline CDR1 and CDR2: SNHLY and FYNNEI. Trimming left V 8 bases short and J 0 bases short, with 10 bases between. CDR3 sequence reads: CASGGQLNTEAFF. CDR3 sequence (DNA): TGTGCCAGCGGGGGCCAATTGAACACTGAAGCTTTCTTT. Full variable domain (remainder filled in from reference TRBV2 and TRBJ1-1): EPEVTQTPSHQVTQMGQEVILRCVPISNHLYFYWYRQILGQKVEFLVSFYNNEISEKSEIFDDQFSVERPDGSNFTLKIRSTKLEDSAMYFCASGGQLNTEAFFGQGTRLTVV.

This clonotype was counted at least ten times. The chain carries TRBV7-2 and TRBJ2-7; D is possibly TRBD1 (6 bases). Germline values: CDR1 SGHTA, CDR2 FQGNSA. V was shortened by 5 bases and J by 2 bases, with 13 bases between the two germline ends. This CDR3 comprises 14 residues. The CDR3 here is CASSPRQEPYEQYF. The CDR3 DNA reads as TGTGCCAGCAGCCCTCGACAGGAGCCCTACGAGCAGTACTTC.

Only one count was recorded for this clonotype. The chain combines TRBV12-3 or TRBV12-4 with TRBJ1-5, with D possibly matching TRBD1 (5 bases). The CDR3 contains 15 residues. Trimming stripped 5 bases from V and 0 bases from J, with 11 bases between. The CDR3 DNA follows: TGTGCCAGCAGTCTGAGACAGAATAGCAATCAGCCCCAGCATTTT. Residues: CASSLRQNSNQPQHF.

The chain joins TRBV15 to TRBJ2-3; no firm D call. V shed 5 bases and J shed 3 bases, with 15 bases lying between them. The CDR3 runs 15 residues. Germline CDR1 is LNHNV and CDR2 is YYDKDF (reference sequence). The chain's CDR3 is CATSGGASGTDTQYF. The CDR3 DNA reads as TGTGCCACCAGCGGCGGAGCCTCAGGTACAGATACGCAGTATTTT.

The rearrangement uses TRBV24-1 and TRBJ1-5; D is possibly TRBD1 (5 bases). This CDR3 is 13 amino acids long. V lost 5 bases to trimming and J lost 7 bases, with 11 bases between them. CDR1 is KGHDR, CDR2 SFDVKD, per germline. DNA of the CDR3: TGTGCCACCAGTGGGGGTGGGGGACAGCCCCAGCATTTT. This codes for CATSGGGGQPQHF.

This clonotype was detected many times. The chain uses TRBV6-1 and TRBJ1-5; D call uncertain. The CDR3 totals 12 residues. Germline-derived CDR1 and CDR2 are MNHNS and SASEGT. Trimming shortened V by 7 bases and J by 0 bases, and 4 bases separated the two germline ends. The chain's CDR3 is CASTDSNQPQHF. The DNA for the CDR3 is TGTGCCAGCACCGATAGCAATCAGCCCCAGCATTTT.

A remark on this clonotype: This may come from a read error, since a much larger clone is one base off. The rearrangement uses TRBV7-3 and TRBJ1-5; no clear D gene. Germline V lookup: CDR1 SGHTA, CDR2 FQGTGA. This CDR3 is built from 14 residues. For the CDR3, the DNA is TGTGTCAGCAGCTTAGAAACCACGGGACAGCCCCAGCATTTT. It specifies CVSSLETTGQPQHF.

A few counts support this clonotype. CDR3 bases: TGTGCCAGTAGTGCCCGGAGGAGGGACACTGAAGCTTTCTTT. Amino acid sequence: CASSARRRDTEAFF. The chain joins TRBV19 to TRBJ1-1; D not certain. In germline, CDR1 is LNHDA, CDR2 SQIVND (reference sequence). Trimming took off 5 bases at V and 3 bases at J, with 13 bases between the two ends. The CDR3 runs to 14 residues.

The chain joins TRBV7-2 to TRBJ1-1; D is ambiguous. V was cut by 0 bases and J by 4 bases, with 12 bases left in between. Germline assignment: CDR1 SGHTA and CDR2 FQGNSA. The CDR3 runs 15 residues. The CDR3, as DNA: TGTGCCAGCAGCTTAGCCACTCAACGGGGCACTGAAGCTTTCTTT. This gives the protein CASSLATQRGTEAFF. The whole variable domain, filled in from reference TRBV7-2 and TRBJ1-1, reads GAGVSQSPSNKVTEKGKDVELRCDPISGHTALYWYRQSLGQGLEFLIYFQGNSAPDKSGLPSDRFSAERTGGSVSTLTIQRTQQEDSAVYLCASSLATQRGTEAFFGQGTRLTVV.

J is TRBJ1-1 and V is TRBV5-1, with 7 nucleotides matching TRBD1. CDR1 SGHRS and CDR2 YFSETQ come from the germline V gene. There are 15 residues in the CDR3. J lost 1 base, V lost 1 base, and 4 bases had no gene match. Here the CDR3 reads CASSLNRGENTEAFF. The DNA of the CDR3 is TGCGCCAGCAGCTTGAACAGGGGCGAGAACACTGAAGCTTTCTTT.

The chain combines TRBV10-2 with TRBJ2-3; a weak D match, TRBD2 (6 bases). The CDR3 runs to 15 residues. Deletions cut 3 bases from V and 4 bases from J, with 14 bases between. Germline values: CDR1 WSHSY, CDR2 SAAADI. The CDR3 here is CASSDEWRGSDTQYF. The CDR3 coding sequence is TGCGCCAGCAGTGATGAGTGGCGGGGTTCAGATACGCAGTATTTT.

The rearrangement uses TRBV18 and TRBJ2-7; 10 bases match TRBD1. This CDR3 has 14 amino acids. CDR1 and CDR2 from the germline V gene are KGHSH and LQKENI. Trimming cost V 3 bases and J 5 bases; bases outside gene matches: 4. CDR3: CASSPRTGGNEQYF. The CDR3 DNA reads TGTGCCAGCTCACCCCGGACAGGGGGAAACGAGCAGTACTTC.

The chain has TRBV18 and TRBJ1-2; 8 bases line up with TRBD1. The germline V gene has CDR1 KGHSH and CDR2 LQKENI. The CDR3 spans 15 residues. V was pared by 1 base and J by 9 bases, with 10 bases of the junction left unmatched. The CDR3 nucleotides are TGTGCCAGCTCACCACTGACAGGGGAAGTAGCCAGCTACACCTTC. Its protein is CASSPLTGEVASYTF.

V is TRBV5-1 and J is TRBJ1-1, with no clear D. The V gene's germline CDR1 is SGHRS and CDR2 YFSETQ. The CDR3 is made up of 13 amino acids. V was cut by 3 bases and J by 4 bases, with 10 bases left in between. The CDR3 region is CASSSLGSTEAFF. CDR3 nucleotide sequence: TGCGCCAGCAGCTCCCTGGGTTCCACTGAAGCTTTCTTT.